The 10 T cell receptor beta chains given below trace back to one sample, sequenced in a study of low-dose radiotherapy and immunotherapy resistance in tumors (dated by TCRdb to between 2020 and 2023). Data came from an Illumina HiSeq 2500. First-strand cDNA was synthesized using Superscript III and a set of TRAV- and TRBV-specific primers, so that both TCRalpha and TCRbeta chains were covered. TCRs were amplified with Phusion for about 20 PCR cycles using a constant-region primer together with the adapter attached to the V primers. In TCRdb, the public reads were trimmed at Q25 with fastp and aligned with MiXCR, with productive beta chains retained. Identical CDR3 proteins give one entry, which carries the most common genes and DNA. Here the sample has tens of thousands of distinct CDR3 sequences; less than 30% occur a single time. The top ten hold 10% of the sample. The time point label of this sample denotes: after trial treatment. The sample's treatment or condition, from its label and the paper: LDRT plus nivolumab, ipilimumab, low-dose cyclophosphamide and aspirin (RACIN trial).

Source: PBMCs, taken after low-dose radiotherapy plus immunotherapy. These receptors originate from a male donor with prostate cancer.

The sample holds a few counts of this clonotype. A read error likely explains this, since a far larger clone differs by one base. The chain uses TRBV11-2 and TRBJ2-5, with TRBD2 matching over 11 bases. Unmatched junction bases numbered 17, after V lost 3 bases and J lost 11 bases. Per germline, CDR1 SGHAT and CDR2 FQNNGV. The CDR3 length is 17 residues. CDR3 bases: TGTGCCAGCAGCTTGACTAGCGGGGTTGTTCCCTACAATGAGCAGTACTTC. This codes for CASSLTSGVVPYNEQYF.

This clonotype was picked up many times. The rearrangement links TRBV20-1 to TRBJ2-2; 7 nucleotides line up with TRBD2. Germline V CDR1 and CDR2: DFQATT, SNEGSKA (reference sequence). The CDR3 has 16 amino acids. V lost 1 base and J lost 4; bases outside the gene matches: 9. DNA of the CDR3: TGCAGTGCTAGAGGAGGCGGGAGTAGGGTCACCGGGGAGCTGTTTTTT. Residues: CSARGGGSRVTGELFF.

The sample holds many counts of this clonotype. The J gene is TRBJ2-3, the V gene TRBV2; 10 bases align to TRBD2. The junction had 8 bases not matched to a gene; V was cut back by 10 bases and J by 4 bases. Germline CDR1 reads SNHLY; CDR2 reads FYNNEI. The CDR3 runs 14 residues. CDR3 sequence: CATAPAGGPDTQYF. CDR3 nucleotide sequence: TGTGCCACCGCGCCAGCGGGAGGGCCAGATACGCAGTATTTT. Full variable domain (outside the CDR3, taken from reference TRBV2 and TRBJ2-3): EPEVTQTPSHQVTQMGQEVILRCVPISNHLYFYWYRQILGQKVEFLVSFYNNEISEKSEIFDDQFSVERPDGSNFTLKIRSTKLEDSAMYFCATAPAGGPDTQYFGPGTRLTVL.

This clonotype was seen at least ten times. The chain is built from TRBV27 and TRBJ2-1; D might be TRBD1 (5 bases). The CDR3 loop spans 13 amino acids. V was pared by 6 bases and J by 6 bases, with 12 bases between. Germline CDR1 reads MNHEY; CDR2 reads SMNVEV (reference sequence). The CDR3 here is CASRQQGFNEQFF. CDR3 in DNA: TGTGCCAGCAGACAGCAGGGATTCAATGAGCAGTTCTTC.

This clonotype has at least ten counts. The rearrangement links TRBV14 to TRBJ2-5; possible D gene TRBD1, 6 bases. This CDR3 contains 14 residues. V gave up 1 base and J gave up 7 bases, with 13 bases separating them. Per the germline V gene, CDR1 is SGHDN and CDR2 is FVKESK. This chain's CDR3 is CASSQGTGIVTQYF. CDR3 bases: TGTGCCAGCAGCCAAGGAACAGGGATAGTGACCCAGTACTTC.

The chain has TRBV29-1 and TRBJ1-2, with 8 bases identical to TRBD1. J was trimmed by 8 bases and V by 6 bases; bases with no gene match: 8. The length of the CDR3 is 12 residues. Germline lookup yields CDR1 SQVTM and CDR2 ANQGSEA. Written as DNA, the CDR3 is TGCAGCGTGTGGACAGGGAACGGCGGCTACACCTTC. Its protein product is CSVWTGNGGYTF.

This clonotype was seen repeatedly, ten times or more. The V gene is TRBV7-8, the J gene TRBJ2-7; D gene ambiguous. CDR1 is SGHVS and CDR2 is FQNEAQ in the germline V gene. V gave up 1 base and J gave up 4 bases, with 11 bases separating them. This CDR3 is built from 14 residues. The CDR3 loop reads CASSLGGRGYEQYF. The CDR3 nucleotides are TGTGCCAGCAGCTTAGGGGGAAGAGGTTACGAGCAGTACTTC.

This clonotype was counted ten times or more. V is TRBV6-8 and J is TRBJ2-5; TRBD1 matches 9 bases. V lost 6 bases, J lost 4 bases, and 6 bases stayed unmatched. Germline values: CDR1 MNHGY, CDR2 SAAAGT. CDR3 size: 14 residues. The CDR3, as DNA: TGTGCCAGCAGACTGAACAGGGGGCGAGAGACCCAGTACTTC. The encoded protein is CASRLNRGRETQYF.

This clonotype was counted many times. The V gene is TRBV21-1, the J gene TRBJ1-6; the table names TRBD1, a call not compared with the DNA. TRBV21-1 has pseudogene status. CDR3 size: 13 residues. CDR3 DNA: TGTGCGACACGCGCCGTTTATAATTCACCCCTCCACTTT. Its protein product is CATRAVYNSPLHF.

The rearrangement joins TRBV5-4 to TRBJ2-6; unclear D gene. Germline lookup yields CDR1 SGHNT and CDR2 YYREEE (reference sequence). The CDR3 is 16 amino acids. V was cut by 2 bases and J by 0 bases, with 9 bases left in between. This CDR3 is CASSFNTNSGANVLTF. The CDR3 bases are TGTGCCAGCAGCTTTAACACCAACTCTGGGGCCAACGTCCTGACTTTC.